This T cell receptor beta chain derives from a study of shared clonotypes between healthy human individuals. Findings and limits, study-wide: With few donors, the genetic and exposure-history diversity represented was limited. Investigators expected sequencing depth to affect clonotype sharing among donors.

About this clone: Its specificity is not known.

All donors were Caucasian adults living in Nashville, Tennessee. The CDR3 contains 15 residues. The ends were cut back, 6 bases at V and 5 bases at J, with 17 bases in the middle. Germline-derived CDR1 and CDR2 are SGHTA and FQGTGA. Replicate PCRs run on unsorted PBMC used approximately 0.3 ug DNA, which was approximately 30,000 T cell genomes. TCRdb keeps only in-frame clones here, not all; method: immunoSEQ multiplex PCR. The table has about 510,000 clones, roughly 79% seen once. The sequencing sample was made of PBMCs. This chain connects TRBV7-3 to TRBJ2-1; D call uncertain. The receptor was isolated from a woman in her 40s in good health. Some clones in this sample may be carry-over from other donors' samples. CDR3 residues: CASSKTLGRHNEQFF. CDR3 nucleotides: TGTGCCAGCAGTAAAACCCTAGGCAGACACAATGAGCAGTTCTTC.